This T cell receptor (beta chain) came from a study of blood T cell repertoires in COVID-19. Only in-frame clones appear in the TCRdb table, and some are missing; sequencing was by immunoSEQ multiplex PCR. There are 250,000 to 300,000 clones in the sample; 80% to 90% occur only once, and roughly 10% lies in the top ten. The V and J ends lost 1 base and 0 bases respectively, with 5 bases between them. The CDR3 has 14 amino acids. Germline loops: CDR1 LNHNV, CDR2 YYDKDF (reference sequence). Sequencing used PBMCs or T cells enriched from blood (not recorded which). V gene TRBV15 combines with J gene TRBJ2-3; D not certain. The TCR originated in a man aged 40-49 years who had recovered from COVID-19. CDR3 coding DNA: TGTGCCACCAGCAGAGGCGGCAGCACAGATACGCAGTATTTT. Its protein is CATSRGGSTDTQYF.